The 3 T cell receptor beta chains below were found in one sample sequenced in a study of blood T cells in healthy people across ages. Primers used in a second PCR of roughly 6 to 12 cycles were a sample-barcoded 5' primer and a J-beta primer mix. Each CDR3 protein gets one entry after TCRdb re-called the 5' RACE reads with MiXCR. The sample records 550,000 to 600,000 distinct CDR3 sequences, 27% being singletons. Sequencing was carried out using blood. The receptors here all came from a woman between 65 and 79 years old in good health.

This clonotype appeared a few times. This chain joins TRBV7-9 and TRBJ1-1; perhaps TRBD1 as D (5 bases). This CDR3 comprises 13 residues. Trimming removed 2 bases at V and 5 bases at J, with 9 bases between. CDR1 SEHNR and CDR2 FQNEAQ come from the germline V gene (reference sequence). For the CDR3, the DNA is TGTGCCAGCAGCTTAAGGGGAATTACTGAAGCTTTCTTT. Translating gives CASSLRGITEAFF. Drawing the rest from reference TRBV7-9 and TRBJ1-1, the complete variable domain is DTGVSQNPRHKITKRGQNVTFRCDPISEHNRLYWYRQTLGQGPEFLTYFQNEAQLEKSRLLSDRFSAERPKGSFSTLEIQRTEQGDSAMYLCASSLRGITEAFFGQGTRLTVV.

The chain uses TRBV6-5 and TRBJ2-5; 10 bases agree with TRBD2. Looked up from germline, CDR1 is MNHEY and CDR2 is SVGAGI. The CDR3 has 15 residues. Trimming cost V 6 bases and J 5 bases; bases outside gene matches: 9. The CDR3 region is CASSLTSGSWETQYF. As DNA, the CDR3 is TGTGCCAGCAGCCTGACTAGCGGGTCTTGGGAGACCCAGTACTTC.

This clonotype was observed a few times. The chain uses TRBV7-8 and TRBJ2-3, with 8 nucleotides matching TRBD2. Germline CDR1 is SGHVS and CDR2 is FQNEAQ. The CDR3 is 14 residues long. Unmatched junction bases numbered 5, after V lost 5 bases and J lost 4 bases. In DNA form, the CDR3 reads TGTGCCAGCAGCGCCTCCGGGGGGGCAGATACGCAGTATTTT. Its translation: CASSASGGADTQYF.